Listed below are T cell receptor beta chains from one sample, sequenced in a study of cytomegalovirus exposure and HLA in healthy donors. TCRdb's copy holds only in-frame clones and misses some; the assay was immunoSEQ multiplex PCR. The sample includes 150,000 to 200,000 clones, about 82% of them seen just once. Sequenced sample: PBMCs. Receptor source: a female donor in good health and CMV-seronegative. Both conserved end residues are part of each CDR3. A D gene is named only where the DNA matches it firmly. Only part of the rows carry a size: once, few, many, or a class if the clone is expanded.

D,J,V,size,DNA,CDR3
NA,TRBJ1-5,TRBV2,few,TGTGCCAGCAGTGGAGGTCAGCCCCAGCATTTT,CASSGGQPQHF
NA,TRBJ2-7,TRBV7-9,NA,TGTGCCAGCAGCCCTGGCGACAGCCCCTACGAGCAGTACTTC,CASSPGDSPYEQYF
TRBD1,TRBJ1-2,TRBV25-1,once,TGTGCCAGCAGTGGGCGGGACAGGGGAACGTATGGCTACACCTTC,CASSGRDRGTYGYTF
NA,TRBJ1-1,TRBV7-9,once,TGTGCCAGCAGCTTAAGCAGGGGCATCCTTCGCGGACTTGAAGCTTTCTTT,CASSLSRGILRGLEAFF
NA,TRBJ2-1,TRBV7-9,NA,TGTGCCAGCAGCTCGCCGGGTCCCCGGAGGAATGAGCAGTTCTTC,CASSSPGPRRNEQFF
NA,TRBJ2-7,TRBV28,NA,TGTGCCACCTTGAGCTACGAGCAGTACTTC,CATLSYEQYF
TRBD1,TRBJ2-4,TRBV28,NA,TGTGCCAGCAGCTTGGGACAGGACAAAAACATTCAGTACTTC,CASSLGQDKNIQYF
TRBD1,TRBJ2-4,TRBV11-2,NA,TGTGCCAGCAGTCTAACAGGGGTCGCCAAAAACATTCAGTACTTC,CASSLTGVAKNIQYF
TRBD1,TRBJ2-5,TRBV4-1,NA,TGCGCCAGCAGCCAAGTGGGGACAGGTCAAGAGACCCAGTACTTC,CASSQVGTGQETQYF
NA,TRBJ2-7,TRBV7-9,few,TGTGCCAGCAGCTTAGATCGGGGAACCTACGAGCAGTACTTC,CASSLDRGTYEQYF
NA,TRBJ1-4,TRBV30,NA,TGTGCCTGGAGTGGGGGCCGTGAAAAACTGTTTTTT,CAWSGGREKLFF
NA,TRBJ2-5,TRBV15,few,TGTGCCACCAGCAGACAGGCCCTAACCCAAGAGACCCAGTACTTC,CATSRQALTQETQYF
TRBD2,TRBJ2-1,TRBV7-3,NA,TGTGCCAGCAGCTTCCTAGCGGGAGGGTTGAATGAGCAGTTCTTC,CASSFLAGGLNEQFF
NA,TRBJ2-5,TRBV9,NA,TGTGCCAGCAGCGTATATTCCGGTGGCGGAGAGACCCAGTACTTC,CASSVYSGGGETQYF
TRBD1,TRBJ1-2,TRBV27,few,TGTGCCAGCAGCTTAACAGGGGGCGATGGCTACACCTTC,CASSLTGGDGYTF
TRBD1,TRBJ2-7,TRBV6-6,NA,TGTGCCAGCAGTTCTCCCGGGACAGGATCCTACGAGCAGTACTTC,CASSSPGTGSYEQYF
NA,TRBJ1-2,TRBV5-4,NA,TGTGCCAGCTCCCTTGAACTGCTCTACACCTTC,CASSLELLYTF
NA,TRBJ2-5,TRBV4-3,NA,TGCGCCAGCAGCCAAGGCGGGGCTAGCACGTACTTC,CASSQGGASTYF
TRBD1,TRBJ1-1,TRBV7-6,NA,TGTGCCAGCAGCTCCGGACAGGTAGGAACTGAAGCTTTCTTT,CASSSGQVGTEAFF
TRBD1,TRBJ2-5,TRBV4-3,NA,TGCGCCAGCAGCCAGCTTTACCGGGACAGCACAGAGCAGTACTTC,CASSQLYRDSTEQYF
NA,TRBJ2-3,TRBV4-1,few,TGCGCCAGCAGCCAAGATCAGGTCAACACAGATACGCAGTATTTT,CASSQDQVNTDTQYF
TRBD1,TRBJ1-1,TRBV28,NA,TGTGCCAGCAGTTTGAGACAGGGCCAGAACACTGAAGCTTTCTTT,CASSLRQGQNTEAFF
NA,TRBJ2-1,TRBV7-9,NA,TGTGCCAGCAGCCCCCTAGCGAACCAAACCTACAATGAGCAGTTCTTC,CASSPLANQTYNEQFF
NA,TRBJ2-3,TRBV2,once,TGTGCCAGCAGTGAATACAGCAGCCAACCCACAGATACGCAGTATTTT,CASSEYSSQPTDTQYF
NA,TRBJ2-5,TRBV6-6,NA,TGTGCCTCCACGGGGGGCTGGGAGACCCAGTACTTC,CASTGGWETQYF
NA,TRBJ1-2,TRBV5-6,NA,TGTGCCAGCAGCCCCGGGACAACCTATGGCTACACCTTC,CASSPGTTYGYTF
TRBD1,TRBJ1-3,TRBV14,NA,TGTGCCAGCAGCCAAGGGGACAGACCGACAAACACCATATATTTT,CASSQGDRPTNTIYF
NA,TRBJ2-1,TRBV9,NA,TGTGCCAGCAACTACCCTCTTACCGCGGCTGAGAGCTCCTACAATGAGCAGTTCTTC,CASNYPLTAAESSYNEQFF
TRBD2,TRBJ2-1,TRBV10-3,NA,TGTGCCATCAGTGAGGGGGGTGGAGCGGGAGGATACAATGAGCAGTTCTTC,CAISEGGGAGGYNEQFF
NA,TRBJ2-5,TRBV5-4,NA,TGTGCCAGCGGCTCCAGCGGGTCCCCCGGGACCCAGTACTTC,CASGSSGSPGTQYF
TRBD1,TRBJ2-7,TRBV7-9,few,TGTGCCAGCAGCTTATCATTGGACAGGGCGAGGGAGCAGTACTTC,CASSLSLDRAREQYF
NA,TRBJ2-7,TRBV12-5,few,TGTGCTAGTGGTTTGGGATCCGGGACAAGGACCTACGAGCAGTACTTC,CASGLGSGTRTYEQYF
NA,TRBJ2-2,TRBV11-3,NA,TGTGCCAGCAGCTTATTGGGCAGCGGGGAGCTGTTTTTT,CASSLLGSGELFF
TRBD2,TRBJ2-6,TRBV2,NA,TGTGCCACAGCGGGGCTGCAGTTCCCCGGGGCCAACGGCCTGACTTTC,CATAGLQFPGANGLTF
NA,TRBJ1-1,TRBV18,NA,TGTGCCAGCTCATACCTGGGGGGGGACACTGAAGCTTTCTTT,CASSYLGGDTEAFF
TRBD1,TRBJ1-2,TRBV5-6,NA,TGTGCCAGCAGCTTTTATGGGGACAGGGCGTCCGACTATGGCTACACCTTC,CASSFYGDRASDYGYTF